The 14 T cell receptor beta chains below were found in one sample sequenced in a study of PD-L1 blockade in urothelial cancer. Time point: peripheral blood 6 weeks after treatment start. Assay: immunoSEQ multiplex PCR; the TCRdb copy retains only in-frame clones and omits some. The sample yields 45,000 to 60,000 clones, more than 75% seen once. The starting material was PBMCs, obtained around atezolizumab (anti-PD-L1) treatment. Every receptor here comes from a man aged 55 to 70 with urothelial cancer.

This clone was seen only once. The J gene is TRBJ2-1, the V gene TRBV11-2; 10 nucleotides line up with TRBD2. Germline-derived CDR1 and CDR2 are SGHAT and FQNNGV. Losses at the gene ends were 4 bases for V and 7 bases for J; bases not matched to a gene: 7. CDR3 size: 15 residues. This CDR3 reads CASSSIAGGVNEQFF. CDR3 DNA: TGTGCCAGCAGCTCAATAGCGGGGGGCGTGAATGAGCAGTTCTTC.

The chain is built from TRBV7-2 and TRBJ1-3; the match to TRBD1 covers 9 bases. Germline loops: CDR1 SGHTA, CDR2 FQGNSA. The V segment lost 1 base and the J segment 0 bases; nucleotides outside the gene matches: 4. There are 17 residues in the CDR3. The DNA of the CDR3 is TGTGCCAGCAGCTTAGAGTGGACAGGGGTCTCTGGAAACACCATATATTTT. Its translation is CASSLEWTGVSGNTIYF.

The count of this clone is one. DNA of the CDR3: TGTGCCAGCAGCTTAGATCGAGCGGGGGGGGTTTTGGATACGCAGTATTTT. It is translated as CASSLDRAGGVLDTQYF. J is TRBJ2-3 and V is TRBV11-3; 10 bases are a match to TRBD2. Trimming cost V 0 bases and J 6 bases; bases outside gene matches: 9. This CDR3 spans 17 amino acids. CDR1 is SGHNT, CDR2 YENEEA, per germline.

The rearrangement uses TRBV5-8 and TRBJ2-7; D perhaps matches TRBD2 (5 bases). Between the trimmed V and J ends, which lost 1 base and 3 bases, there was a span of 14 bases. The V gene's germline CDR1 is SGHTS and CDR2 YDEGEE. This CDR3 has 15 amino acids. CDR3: CASSLPGKLGYEQYF. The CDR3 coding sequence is TGTGCCAGCAGCTTGCCGGGGAAGCTCGGCTACGAGCAGTACTTC.

CDR3: CAWSVGGQGETQYF. The CDR3 nucleotides read TGTGCCTGGAGTGTTGGGGGACAGGGGGAGACCCAGTACTTC. The chain joins TRBV30 to TRBJ2-5; 10 nucleotides match TRBD1. V was clipped by 0 bases and J by 5 bases; unmatched bases: 3. The germline gives CDR1 GTSNPN, CDR2 SVGIG (reference sequence). The CDR3 sequence is 14 residues long. Using reference TRBV30 and TRBJ2-5 for the parts outside the CDR3, the full variable domain is SQTIHQWPATLVQPVGSPLSLECTVEGTSNPNLYWYRQAAGRGLQLLFYSVGIGQISSEVPQNLSASRPQDRQFILSSKKLLLSDSGFYLCAWSVGGQGETQYFGPGTRLLVL.

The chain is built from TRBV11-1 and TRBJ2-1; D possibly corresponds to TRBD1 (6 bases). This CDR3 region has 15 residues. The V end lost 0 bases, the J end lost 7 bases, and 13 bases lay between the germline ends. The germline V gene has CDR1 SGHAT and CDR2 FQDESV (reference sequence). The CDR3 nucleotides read TGTGCCAGCAGCTTAGCCGGTCAGGGGATAAATGAGCAGTTCTTC. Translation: CASSLAGQGINEQFF.

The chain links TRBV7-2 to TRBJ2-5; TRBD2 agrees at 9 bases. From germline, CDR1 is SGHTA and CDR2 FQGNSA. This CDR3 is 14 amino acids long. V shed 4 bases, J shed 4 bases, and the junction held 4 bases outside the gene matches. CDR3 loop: CASSSGGGGETQYF. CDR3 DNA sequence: TGTGCCAGCAGCTCTGGCGGGGGGGGAGAGACCCAGTACTTC.

For the CDR3, the DNA is TGTGCCAGCAGCTTACGGACTAGCGGGAGTCCCGGGGAGCTGTTTTTT. It translates to CASSLRTSGSPGELFF. This rearrangement joins TRBV7-2 to TRBJ2-2; 13 bases match TRBD2. The CDR3 covers 16 residues. Germline values: CDR1 SGHTA, CDR2 FQGNSA. Germline trimming cut 2 bases from V and 6 bases from J; bases unmatched to any gene: 3.

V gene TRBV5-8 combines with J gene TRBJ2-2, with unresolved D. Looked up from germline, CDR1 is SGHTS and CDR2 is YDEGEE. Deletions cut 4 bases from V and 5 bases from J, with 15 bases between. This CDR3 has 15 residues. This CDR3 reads CASSLNSPRTGELFF. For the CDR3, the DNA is TGTGCCAGCAGCCTTAACTCCCCGAGGACCGGGGAGCTGTTTTTT.

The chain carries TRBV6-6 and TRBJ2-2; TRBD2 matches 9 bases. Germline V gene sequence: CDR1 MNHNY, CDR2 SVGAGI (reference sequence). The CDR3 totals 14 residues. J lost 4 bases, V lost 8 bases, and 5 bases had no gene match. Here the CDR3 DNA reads TGTGCCAGCGGCCTAGCGGGACCCACCGGGGAGCTGTTTTTT. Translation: CASGLAGPTGELFF.

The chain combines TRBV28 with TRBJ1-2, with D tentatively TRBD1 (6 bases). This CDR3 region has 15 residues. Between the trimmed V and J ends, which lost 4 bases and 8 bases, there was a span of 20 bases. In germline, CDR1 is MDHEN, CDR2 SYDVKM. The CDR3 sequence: CASSSPPGQLSGYTF. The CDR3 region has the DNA TGTGCCAGCAGTTCCCCACCGGGACAACTCTCCGGCTACACCTTC.

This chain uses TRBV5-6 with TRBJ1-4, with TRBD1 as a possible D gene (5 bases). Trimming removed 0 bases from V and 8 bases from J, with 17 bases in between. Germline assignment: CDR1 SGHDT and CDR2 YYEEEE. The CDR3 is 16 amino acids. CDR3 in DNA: TGTGCCAGCAGCTTGGCCATGGGGGGTAAGGCCGAAAAACTGTTTTTT. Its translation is CASSLAMGGKAEKLFF.

The CDR3 DNA follows: TGTGCCAGCTCTAGCTCGCAAAGGACAGATCAGTACTTC. Residues: CASSSSQRTDQYF. The rearrangement links TRBV2 to TRBJ2-7; D is perhaps TRBD1 (6 bases). V was pared by 8 bases and J by 10 bases, with 21 bases between. The CDR3 extends over 13 amino acids. The germline V gene has CDR1 SNHLY and CDR2 FYNNEI.

CDR3 nucleotide sequence: TGTGCCAGCAGCTTAGTGGCGGGTCCTAATTCACCCCTCCACTTT. Translation: CASSLVAGPNSPLHF. This chain uses TRBV11-2 with TRBJ1-6, with D hard to call. The ends were cut back, 1 base at V and 6 bases at J, with 10 bases in the middle. This CDR3 region has 15 residues. Germline V gene lookup returns CDR1 SGHAT and CDR2 FQNNGV.